This paragraph covers one T cell receptor beta chain sequence. Its antigen is as yet unknown. These data come from a study of T cell responses to AZD1222 COVID-19 vaccine. Study results and limitations: Repertoire sampling happened only post peak T cell response. Distributed over spike, vaccine-associated CD4 TCRs predominated at 160-218 and 743-854. Spike-specific TCR breadth and depth went up after people got two AZD1222 doses. Only a handful of AZD1222 recipients were seropositive at baseline.

The J segment lost 0 bases and the V segment lost 4 bases, leaving 9 bases of the junction unmatched. The germline CDR1 and CDR2 sequences are SGDLS and YYNGEE. The CDR3 runs to 18 residues. Assay: immunoSEQ multiplex PCR; the TCRdb copy retains only in-frame clones and omits some. The table includes about 130,000 clones, roughly 86% detected once. The source of this sequence is an adult in good health. This material consisted of peripheral blood, taken on day 0 of AZD1222 vaccination. J is TRBJ2-6 and V is TRBV9; TRBD1 matches 8 bases. In DNA form, the CDR3 reads TGTGCCAGCAGCCCGAGACAGGGGAGGCCCTCTGGGGCCAACGTCCTGACTTTC. The encoded protein is CASSPRQGRPSGANVLTF.